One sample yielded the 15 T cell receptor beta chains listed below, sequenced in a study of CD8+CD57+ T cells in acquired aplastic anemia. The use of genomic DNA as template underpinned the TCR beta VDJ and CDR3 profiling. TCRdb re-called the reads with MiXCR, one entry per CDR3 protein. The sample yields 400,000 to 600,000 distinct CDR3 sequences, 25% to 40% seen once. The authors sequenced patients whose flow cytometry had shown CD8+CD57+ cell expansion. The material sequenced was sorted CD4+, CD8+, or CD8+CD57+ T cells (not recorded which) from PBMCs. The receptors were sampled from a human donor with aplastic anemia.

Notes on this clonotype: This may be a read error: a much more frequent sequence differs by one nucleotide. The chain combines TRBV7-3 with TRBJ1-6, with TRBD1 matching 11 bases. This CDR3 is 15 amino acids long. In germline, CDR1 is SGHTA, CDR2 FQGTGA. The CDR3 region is CAGSPPGQGESPLHF. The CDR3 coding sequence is TGTGCCGGCAGCCCCCCGGGACAGGGGGAATCACCCCTCCACTTT.

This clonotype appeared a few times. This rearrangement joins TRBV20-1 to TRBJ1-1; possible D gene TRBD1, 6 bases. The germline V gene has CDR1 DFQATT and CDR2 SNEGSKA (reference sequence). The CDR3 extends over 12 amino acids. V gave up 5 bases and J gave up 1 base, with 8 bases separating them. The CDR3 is CSAGQQNTEAFF. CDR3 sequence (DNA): TGCAGTGCTGGACAGCAGAACACTGAAGCTTTCTTT.

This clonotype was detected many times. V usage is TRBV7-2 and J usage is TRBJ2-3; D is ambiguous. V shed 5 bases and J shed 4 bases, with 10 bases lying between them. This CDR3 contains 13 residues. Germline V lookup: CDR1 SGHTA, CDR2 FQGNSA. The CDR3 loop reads CASSAVLADTQYF. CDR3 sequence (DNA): TGTGCCAGCAGCGCAGTTCTTGCAGATACGCAGTATTTT.

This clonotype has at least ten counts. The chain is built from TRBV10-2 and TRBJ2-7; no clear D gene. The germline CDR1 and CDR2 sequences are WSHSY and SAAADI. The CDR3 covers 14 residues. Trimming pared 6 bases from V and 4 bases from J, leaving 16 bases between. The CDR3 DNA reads TGCGCCAGCAGCCTAAATACTCGCGGATACGAGCAGTACTTC. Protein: CASSLNTRGYEQYF.

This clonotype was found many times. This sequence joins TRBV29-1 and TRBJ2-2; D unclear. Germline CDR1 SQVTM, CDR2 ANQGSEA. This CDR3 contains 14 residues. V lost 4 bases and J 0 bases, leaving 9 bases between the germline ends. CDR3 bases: TGCAGCGTTGTTTGGCAGGCGAACACCGGGGAGCTGTTTTTT. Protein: CSVVWQANTGELFF.

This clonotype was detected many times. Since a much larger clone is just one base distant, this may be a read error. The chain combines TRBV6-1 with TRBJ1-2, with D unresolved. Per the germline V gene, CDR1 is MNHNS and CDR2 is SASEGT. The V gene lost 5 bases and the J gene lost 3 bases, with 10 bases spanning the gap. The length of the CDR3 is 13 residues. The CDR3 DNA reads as TGTGCCAGCAGTCCGGACGGTGACTATGGCTACACCTTC. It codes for CASSPDGDYGYTF.

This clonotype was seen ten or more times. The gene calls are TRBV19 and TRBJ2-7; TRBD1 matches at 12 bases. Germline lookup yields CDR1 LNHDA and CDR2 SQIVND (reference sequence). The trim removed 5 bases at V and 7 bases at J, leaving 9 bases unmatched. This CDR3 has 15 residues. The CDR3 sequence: CASSQLRDRGREQYF. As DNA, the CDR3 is TGTGCCAGTAGTCAACTACGGGACAGGGGGCGGGAGCAGTACTTC.

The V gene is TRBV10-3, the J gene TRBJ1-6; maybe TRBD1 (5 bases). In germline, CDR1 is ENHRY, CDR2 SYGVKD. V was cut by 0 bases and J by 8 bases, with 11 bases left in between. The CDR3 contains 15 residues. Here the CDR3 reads CAISESLGTDSPLHF. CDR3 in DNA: TGTGCCATCAGTGAGTCCCTCGGGACCGATTCACCCCTCCACTTT.

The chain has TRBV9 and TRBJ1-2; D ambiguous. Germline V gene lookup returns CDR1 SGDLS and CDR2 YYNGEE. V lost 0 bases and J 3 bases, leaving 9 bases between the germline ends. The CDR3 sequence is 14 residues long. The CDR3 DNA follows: TGTGCCAGCAGCGTAGATTTAACCCACTATGGCTACACCTTC. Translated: CASSVDLTHYGYTF. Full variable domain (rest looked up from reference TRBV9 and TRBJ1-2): DSGVTQTPKHLITATGQRVTLRCSPRSGDLSVYWYQQSLDQGLQFLIQYYNGEERAKGNILERFSAQQFPDLHSELNLSSLELGDSALYFCASSVDLTHYGYTFGSGTRLTVV.

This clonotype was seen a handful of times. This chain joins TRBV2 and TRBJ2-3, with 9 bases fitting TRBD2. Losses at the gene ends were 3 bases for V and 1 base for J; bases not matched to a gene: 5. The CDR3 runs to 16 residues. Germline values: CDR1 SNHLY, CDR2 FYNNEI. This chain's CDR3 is CASSEEASGGTDTQYF. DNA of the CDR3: TGTGCCAGCAGTGAGGAGGCTAGCGGGGGCACAGATACGCAGTATTTT.

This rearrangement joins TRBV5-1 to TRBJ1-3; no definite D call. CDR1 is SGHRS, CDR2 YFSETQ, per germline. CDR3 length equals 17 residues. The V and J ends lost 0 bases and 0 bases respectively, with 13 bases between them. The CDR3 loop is CASSLDGQLISGNTIYF. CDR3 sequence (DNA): TGCGCCAGCAGCTTGGACGGGCAGCTGATCTCTGGAAACACCATATATTTT.

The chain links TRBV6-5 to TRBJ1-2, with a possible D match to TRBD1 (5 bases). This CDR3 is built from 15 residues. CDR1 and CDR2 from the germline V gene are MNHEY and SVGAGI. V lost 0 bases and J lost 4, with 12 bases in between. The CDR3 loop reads CASSYSRGMTYGYTF. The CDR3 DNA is TGTGCCAGCAGTTACTCCCGGGGCATGACCTATGGCTACACCTTC.

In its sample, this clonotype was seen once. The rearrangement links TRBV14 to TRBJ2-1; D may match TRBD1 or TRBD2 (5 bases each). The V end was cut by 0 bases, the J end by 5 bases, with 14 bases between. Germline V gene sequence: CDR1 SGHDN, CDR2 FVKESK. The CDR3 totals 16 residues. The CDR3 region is CASSQDLGPGNNEQFF. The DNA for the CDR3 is TGTGCCAGCAGCCAAGATTTGGGACCCGGGAACAATGAGCAGTTCTTC.

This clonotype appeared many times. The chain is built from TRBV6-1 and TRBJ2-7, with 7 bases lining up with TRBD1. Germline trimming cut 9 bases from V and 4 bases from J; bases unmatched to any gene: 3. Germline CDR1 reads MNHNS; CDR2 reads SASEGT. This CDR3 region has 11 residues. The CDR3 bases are TGTGCCAGTCGACAGGGTTACGAGCAGTACTTC. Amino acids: CASRQGYEQYF.

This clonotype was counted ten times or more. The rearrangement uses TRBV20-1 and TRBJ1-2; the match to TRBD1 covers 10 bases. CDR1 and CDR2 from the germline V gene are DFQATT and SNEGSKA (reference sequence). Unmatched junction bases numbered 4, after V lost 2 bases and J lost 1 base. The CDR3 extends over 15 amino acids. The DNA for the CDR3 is TGCAGTGCTAGATGGGACAGGGGTGTTAACTATGGCTACACCTTC. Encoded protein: CSARWDRGVNYGYTF.